These T cell receptor beta chains were read from a single sample in a study of PD-1 blockade in mismatch repair-deficient tumors. Repertoires were generated with immunoSEQ multiplex PCR, while TCRdb's copy carries only in-frame clones and drops some. The table lists 95,000 to 150,000 clones, more than 85% of them singletons. The input for sequencing was peripheral blood, taken 44 weeks after starting pembrolizumab. These TCRs come from an adult with mismatch repair-deficient cancer. Each CDR3 is given with its conserved first and last residue. Fields, in order: CDR3 DNA, CDR3 protein, D gene, V gene, J gene, clone size. A D gene is named only where the DNA matches it firmly. Rows may omit the clone size; those that give it use once, few, many or a size class.

TGTGCCAGCAGCTTAGTGCAGGACGGGGAGCTGTTTTTT	CASSLVQDGELFF	NA	TRBV7-6	TRBJ2-2	NA
TGTGCCAGCAGTGAACGGGCGGGAGGGCCGACAGATACGCAGTATTTT	CASSERAGGPTDTQYF	TRBD2	TRBV6-1	TRBJ2-3	NA
TGTGCCAGCAGCCGGGCTTCACCTACCAAGGGATTGAACACTGAAGCTTTCTTT	CASSRASPTKGLNTEAFF	NA	TRBV11-2	TRBJ1-1	NA
TGTGCCAGCAGCGCGACGGAACGGGACCCAGATACGCAGTATTTT	CASSATERDPDTQYF	NA	TRBV9	TRBJ2-3	NA
TGTGCCAGTAGTATCGCGGGACAGGGAGACCCACGCCAGTTCTTC	CASSIAGQGDPRQFF	TRBD1	TRBV19	TRBJ2-1	NA
TGTGCCAGCAGCTGGGGGACAGGCCCATCCTACGAGCAGTACTTC	CASSWGTGPSYEQYF	TRBD1	TRBV5-4	TRBJ2-7	NA
TGCGCCAGCAGCCAAGCGGGGACAGGGCTCTCCTACGAGCAGTACTTC	CASSQAGTGLSYEQYF	TRBD1	TRBV4-1	TRBJ2-7	NA
TGTGCCAGCAGTTGGCGACGGAAAGAGACCCAGTACTTC	CASSWRRKETQYF	NA	TRBV27	TRBJ2-5	NA
TGCGCCAGCAGTGGGGCAGGGGGCGACTACGAGCAGTACTTC	CASSGAGGDYEQYF	TRBD1	TRBV10-2	TRBJ2-7	NA
TGTGCCAGCAGCGACAGGGTGAGCTCCTACAATGAGCAGTTCTTC	CASSDRVSSYNEQFF	NA	TRBV9	TRBJ2-1	NA
TGTGCCAGTAGGATGGGACAGGGAACAGATACGCAGTATTTT	CASRMGQGTDTQYF	TRBD1	TRBV19	TRBJ2-3	NA
TGTGCCAGTAGCAGCCGGGGGCGGCCCACAGATACGCAGTATTTT	CASSSRGRPTDTQYF	NA	TRBV19	TRBJ2-3	NA
TGTGCCAGCAGCCCAAGCGGGATAGGGACGTCAGATACGCAGTATTTT	CASSPSGIGTSDTQYF	TRBD2	TRBV11-3	TRBJ2-3	NA
TGTGCCATCACGCGAGGGAATACATCCAGGGAAACTAGCGGGAAGACCCCCCGGGAGACCCAGTACTTC	CAITRGNTSRETSGKTPRETQYF	TRBD2	TRBV10-3	TRBJ2-5	once
TGTGCCAGCTCACCAGACCAGGGGGTAACTGAAGCTTTCTTT	CASSPDQGVTEAFF	TRBD1	TRBV18	TRBJ1-1	NA
TGTGCCAGCAGTTACGGTGACACCTACGAGCAGTACTTC	CASSYGDTYEQYF	NA	TRBV6-5	TRBJ2-7	NA
TGCGCCAGCAGCCAAGACCCGTTCGGTTGGACTGAAGCTTTCTTT	CASSQDPFGWTEAFF	NA	TRBV4-3	TRBJ1-1	NA
TGTGCCATCGACGACGGGACAGGGGGCCGCTACGAGCAGTACTTC	CAIDDGTGGRYEQYF	TRBD1	TRBV2	TRBJ2-7	NA
TGTGCCAGCAGTGATCGCCGACAGGGAGGCGCTTATGAGCAGTTCTTC	CASSDRRQGGAYEQFF	NA	TRBV25-1	TRBJ2-1	NA
TGTGCCAGCAGTGAGGTCAAGCCCTCCGGAAGGGACTGGGCTGGAAACACCATATATTTT	CASSEVKPSGRDWAGNTIYF	NA	TRBV6-4	TRBJ1-3	NA
TGTGCCAGCAGCGTCGCTAGCGGGAGGGCCGAATGGGGCGGGGAGCTGTTTTTT	CASSVASGRAEWGGELFF	TRBD2	TRBV7-6	TRBJ2-2	NA
TGCGCCAGCAGTCAATCGCTTAACGAGCAGTACTTC	CASSQSLNEQYF	NA	TRBV23-1	TRBJ2-7	NA
TGTGCCAGCAGTTTTTTGGGAGTACAGGGGGCAGCGGAGACCCAGTACTTC	CASSFLGVQGAAETQYF	TRBD1	TRBV27	TRBJ2-5	NA
TGTGCCACCAGCATAGAGGGGGCGAGGGAGACCCAGTACTTC	CATSIEGARETQYF	TRBD1	TRBV15	TRBJ2-5	NA
TGTGCCAGCAGCTCCGAAGAAACGGCCTACAATGAGCAGTTCTTC	CASSSEETAYNEQFF	NA	TRBV7-9	TRBJ2-1	NA
TGTGCCAGCAGCTTGATACCCTATGAAAAACTGTTTTTT	CASSLIPYEKLFF	NA	TRBV5-5	TRBJ1-4	NA
TGTGCCAGCAGACAGGGGGCACCGAGGATCGGGGAGCTGTTTTTT	CASRQGAPRIGELFF	TRBD1	TRBV27	TRBJ2-2	NA
TGTGCCAGCAGCACCCGGACTAGCTCCTACGAGCAGTACTTC	CASSTRTSSYEQYF	TRBD2	TRBV7-3	TRBJ2-7	NA
TGTGCCAGCCTACAGGGTTTTGCGAATGAGCAGTTCTTC	CASLQGFANEQFF	NA	TRBV6-5	TRBJ2-1	NA
TGCGCCAGCAGCCAAGAATTCAGACTTAGGAGCTACACCTTC	CASSQEFRLRSYTF	NA	TRBV4-1	TRBJ1-2	NA
TGTGCCAGTAGTGCCGGGACAGGGGGCTACGAGCAGTACTTC	CASSAGTGGYEQYF	TRBD1	TRBV19	TRBJ2-7	NA
TGTGCCAGCAGTTACAGGGAAAACACTGAAGCTTTCTTT	CASSYRENTEAFF	NA	TRBV27	TRBJ1-1	NA
TGTGCCAGCAGCCTTCCCCGACTAGCGGGAGGAGGGCGGTACTACGAGCAGTACTTC	CASSLPRLAGGGRYYEQYF	TRBD2	TRBV14	TRBJ2-7	NA
TGTGCCAGCAGTTTAGGGACACCCATTGGGGGGACCCAGTACTTC	CASSLGTPIGGTQYF	NA	TRBV27	TRBJ2-5	NA
TGTGCCAGCAGCTCCAGACAGGGCTTTTTCCAAGAGACCCAGTACTTC	CASSSRQGFFQETQYF	TRBD1	TRBV11-2	TRBJ2-5	NA
TGTGCCAGTAGCGAAAAGGGGGATCAGCCGTATTTT	CASSEKGDQPYF	NA	TRBV19	TRBJ2-3	NA
TGTGCCAGCAGCCGCCTCCGAATCCCTGAAGCTTTCTTT	CASSRLRIPEAFF	NA	TRBV14	TRBJ1-1	once
TGCGCCAGCAGCTTCGGGACGAACTATGGCTACACCTTC	CASSFGTNYGYTF	NA	TRBV5-1	TRBJ1-2	NA
TGCGCCAGCAGCTTCACAGGGGTGTCGGATGAAAAACTGTTTTTT	CASSFTGVSDEKLFF	TRBD1	TRBV5-1	TRBJ1-4	NA
TGTGCCAGCAGACGACAGGGAGTGAGCACAGATACGCAGTATTTT	CASRRQGVSTDTQYF	TRBD1	TRBV6-5	TRBJ2-3	NA
TGCGCCAGCAGCCAAGATGGCGGGGGGCGCGGGAAAAACGAGCAGTACTTC	CASSQDGGGRGKNEQYF	TRBD2	TRBV4-3	TRBJ2-7	NA
TGTGCCAGCAGCCCCGCTCTGGGCAATGAGCAGTTCTTC	CASSPALGNEQFF	NA	TRBV7-8	TRBJ2-1	NA
TGTGCCAGCAGCTTAGAAATGCAGCCCCAGCATTTT	CASSLEMQPQHF	NA	TRBV7-9	TRBJ1-5	NA
TGCGCCAGCAGCCCCGGGACAGGGCTCTCCTACGAGCAGTACTTC	CASSPGTGLSYEQYF	TRBD1	TRBV4-3	TRBJ2-7	NA
TGCGCCAGCAGCTTGGAAGGGATCAGCAATCAGCCCCAGCATTTT	CASSLEGISNQPQHF	NA	TRBV5-1	TRBJ1-5	NA
TGCGCCAGCAGCCGGACCTTAGATGGCTACACCTTC	CASSRTLDGYTF	NA	TRBV5-1	TRBJ1-2	few
TGTGCCATCAGTGTACGACTAGCGGCCTACGAGCAGTACTTC	CAISVRLAAYEQYF	TRBD2	TRBV10-3	TRBJ2-7	NA
TGCAGCGTCCAGACTAGCGGGAGTAACGAGCAGTACTTC	CSVQTSGSNEQYF	TRBD2	TRBV29-1	TRBJ2-7	NA
TGTGCCAGCAGCTTAGCCCGCTACGAGCAGTACTTC	CASSLARYEQYF	NA	TRBV7-9	TRBJ2-7	NA
TGTGCCAGCAGCTTAGATCTCCTAGCGGGAAGGGAGACCCAGTACTTC	CASSLDLLAGRETQYF	TRBD2	TRBV11-3	TRBJ2-5	NA
TGTGCCAGTAGTATGGGGGACGGAACCTACGAGCAGTACTTC	CASSMGDGTYEQYF	NA	TRBV19	TRBJ2-7	NA
TGTGCCAGTAGTATCTTTCCCCTCTCTGGAAACACCATATATTTT	CASSIFPLSGNTIYF	NA	TRBV19	TRBJ1-3	NA
TGCGCCAGCAGCCAAGACGGGGGGGGCGGTCAGCCCCAGCATTTT	CASSQDGGGGQPQHF	NA	TRBV4-3	TRBJ1-5	NA
TGTGCCTGGAGTCGGGACACTAGCAATCAGCCCCAGCATTTT	CAWSRDTSNQPQHF	NA	TRBV30	TRBJ1-5	NA
TGCGCCAGCAGCCCCTCTGGGGCCAACGTCCTGACTTTC	CASSPSGANVLTF	NA	TRBV10-2	TRBJ2-6	few
TGTGCCAGCAGCTTAGAGGGCGGGGGTAGCTCCTACGAGCAGTACTTC	CASSLEGGGSSYEQYF	TRBD2	TRBV7-2	TRBJ2-7	NA
TGTGCCAGCAGCCAAGACAGGAGCTCCTACGAGCAGTACTTC	CASSQDRSSYEQYF	NA	TRBV4-2	TRBJ2-7	few